This T cell receptor (beta chain) was captured by sequencing in a study of shared clonotypes between healthy human individuals. TCRdb keeps only in-frame clones here, not all; method: immunoSEQ multiplex PCR. The sample includes roughly 1,500,000 clones, 98% of them seen just once. CDR3 length equals 16 residues. Germline CDR1 is SGHRS and CDR2 is YFSETQ. J gave up 8 bases and V 4 bases, and 13 bases lay outside the gene matches. None of the donors, who were healthy HIV-negative adults, had recently had acute infections or vaccinations. This sequence joins TRBV5-1 and TRBJ2-2; 8 nucleotides agree with TRBD2. This clonotype was obtained from a man younger than 40 in good health. The sequencing input was naive CD4+ T cells sorted from blood. The subset here: CD45RA+ positively selected. CDR3 sequence: CASSGKEAGEVGELFF. CDR3 nucleotide sequence: TGCGCCAGCAGCGGAAAAGAAGCGGGAGAGGTGGGGGAGCTGTTTTTT.